Below are 14 T cell receptor beta chains sequenced from a single sample in a study of blood T cell repertoires in COVID-19. The repertoire was sequenced with immunoSEQ multiplex PCR; TCRdb's copy has only in-frame clones and lacks some. The sample has around 200,000 clones, nearly 90% seen once. Sequencing input: peripheral blood. The receptor set was obtained from a woman in her late teens or twenties who had recovered from COVID-19.

V usage is TRBV11-2 and J usage is TRBJ2-1; no reliable D call. Germline CDR1 reads SGHAT; CDR2 reads FQNNGV. V lost 6 bases to trimming and J lost 4 bases, with 7 bases between them. This CDR3 has 12 amino acids. DNA of the CDR3: TGTGCCAGCAGTTTTATTTACAATGAGCAGTTCTTC. Protein: CASSFIYNEQFF.

The sample holds a few counts of this clone. The V and J genes are TRBV27 and TRBJ1-2; 7 nucleotides agree with TRBD1. CDR3 length: 14 amino acids. After removal of 3 bases from V and 4 bases from J, the junction contained 5 bases not matched to a gene. Germline-derived CDR1 and CDR2 are MNHEY and SMNVEV (reference sequence). CDR3 sequence reads: CASSFGGGGYGYTF. The DNA for the CDR3 is TGTGCCAGCAGTTTCGGAGGGGGCGGCTATGGCTACACCTTC.

J is TRBJ2-1 and V is TRBV5-5; 8 positions match TRBD2. The CDR3 has 18 residues. V lost 2 bases to trimming and J lost 8 bases; unmatched junction nucleotides: 18. CDR1 is SGHKS, CDR2 YYEKEE, per germline (reference sequence). CDR3 residues: CASSFGGRGLGDRDEQFF. The CDR3 region has the DNA TGTGCCAGCAGCTTTGGAGGGAGGGGACTAGGAGATCGAGATGAGCAGTTCTTC.

This sequence joins TRBV19 and TRBJ2-7; 11 nucleotides match TRBD2. With 3 bases clipped from V and 2 bases from J, the junction kept 9 bases outside the gene matches. The CDR3 has 17 residues. CDR1 is LNHDA, CDR2 SQIVND, per germline (reference sequence). CDR3: CASSIGTSGSVPYEQYF. As DNA, the CDR3 is TGTGCCAGTAGTATCGGTACTAGCGGGAGCGTCCCCTACGAGCAGTACTTC.

The CDR3 sequence: CASSHNRANYGYTF. CDR3 nucleotides: TGTGCCAGCAGCCACAACAGGGCTAACTATGGCTACACCTTC. This chain links TRBV6-5 with TRBJ1-2; a possible D gene is TRBD1 (6 bases). CDR1 and CDR2 from the germline V gene are MNHEY and SVGAGI. CDR3 size: 14 residues. Trimming removed 6 bases from V and 0 bases from J, with 11 bases in between.

A note on this clone: Other DNA sequences within the sample encode an identical CDR3. This chain connects TRBV11-2 to TRBJ1-1, with D possibly being TRBD1 (6 bases). The germline V gene has CDR1 SGHAT and CDR2 FQNNGV. V lost 3 bases and J lost 10, with 12 bases in between. CDR3 size: 12 residues. The CDR3 DNA reads as TGTGCCAGCAGCTTCGCCACAGGGTTAGCTTTCTTT. Translating gives CASSFATGLAFF.

The genes are TRBV19 and TRBJ2-1; 10 nucleotides match TRBD1. In germline, CDR1 is LNHDA, CDR2 SQIVND (reference sequence). Unmatched junction bases numbered 11, after V lost 10 bases and J lost 8 bases. The CDR3 spans 14 residues. CDR3 sequence reads: CATYPGTGVYEQFF. The CDR3 DNA reads as TGTGCCACCTACCCTGGGACAGGGGTCTATGAGCAGTTCTTC.

This sequence joins TRBV5-5 and TRBJ2-7; a weak D match, TRBD2 (6 bases). Germline V gives CDR1 SGHKS, CDR2 YYEKEE (reference sequence). Deletions cut 4 bases from V and 3 bases from J, with 11 bases between. The CDR3 spans 13 residues. CDR3 sequence reads: CASSPGGNYEQYF. CDR3 DNA: TGTGCCAGCAGCCCTGGGGGGAACTACGAGCAGTACTTC.

The genes are TRBV6-5 and TRBJ2-2; no clear D gene. There are 13 residues in the CDR3. The V end lost 2 bases, the J end lost 2 bases, and 3 bases lay between the germline ends. Germline V gene data show CDR1 as MNHEY and CDR2 as SVGAGI. This CDR3 reads CASSYPNTGELFF. CDR3 nucleotide sequence: TGTGCCAGCAGTTACCCAAACACCGGGGAGCTGTTTTTT.

The V and J genes are TRBV5-1 and TRBJ2-2; 8 nucleotides match TRBD1. This CDR3 region has 16 residues. Looked up from germline, CDR1 is SGHRS and CDR2 is YFSETQ. The trim removed 4 bases at V and 0 bases at J, leaving 5 bases unmatched. The CDR3 DNA sequence: TGCGCCAGCAGCCACTCAGGGGGCACGAACACCGGGGAGCTGTTTTTT. Residues: CASSHSGGTNTGELFF.

The chain is built from TRBV5-5 and TRBJ1-2, with D possibly matching TRBD1 (5 bases). The CDR3 length is 13 residues. Germline V gives CDR1 SGHKS, CDR2 YYEKEE (reference sequence). Trimming stripped 2 bases from V and 8 bases from J, with 13 bases between. The CDR3 DNA follows: TGTGCCAGCAGCTTCGGCACAGGAGTGGGCTACACCTTC. It specifies CASSFGTGVGYTF. The full variable domain, its missing parts supplied by reference TRBV5-5 and TRBJ1-2, is DAGVTQSPTHLIKTRGQQVTLRCSPISGHKSVSWYQQVLGQGPQFIFQYYEKEERGRGNFPDRFSARQFPNYSSELNVNALLLGDSALYLCASSFGTGVGYTFGSGTRLTVV.

This chain uses TRBV29-1 with TRBJ2-3; no clear D gene. This CDR3 comprises 12 residues. Germline CDR1 is SQVTM and CDR2 is ANQGSEA. The CDR3 loop reads CSGSRSTDTQYF. The CDR3, as DNA: TGCAGTGGTTCACGGAGCACAGATACGCAGTATTTT.

This clone was detected once. CDR3 sequence: CASRHGQEISYEQYF. Here the CDR3 DNA reads TGTGCCAGCAGACATGGACAGGAGATCTCCTACGAGCAGTACTTC. The chain joins TRBV7-2 to TRBJ2-7, with 7 nucleotides matching TRBD1. The germline CDR1 and CDR2 sequences are SGHTA and FQGNSA. The CDR3 has 15 amino acids. The trim removed 6 bases at V and 0 bases at J, leaving 8 bases unmatched.

The chain carries TRBV28 and TRBJ1-2; 10 nucleotides align to TRBD1. Germline-derived CDR1 and CDR2 are MDHEN and SYDVKM. V lost 5 bases to trimming and J lost 5 bases; unmatched junction nucleotides: 2. CDR3 length: 13 amino acids. For the CDR3, the DNA is TGTGCCAGCAGTCCGGGACAGGGGTATGGCTACACCTTC. Protein product: CASSPGQGYGYTF.